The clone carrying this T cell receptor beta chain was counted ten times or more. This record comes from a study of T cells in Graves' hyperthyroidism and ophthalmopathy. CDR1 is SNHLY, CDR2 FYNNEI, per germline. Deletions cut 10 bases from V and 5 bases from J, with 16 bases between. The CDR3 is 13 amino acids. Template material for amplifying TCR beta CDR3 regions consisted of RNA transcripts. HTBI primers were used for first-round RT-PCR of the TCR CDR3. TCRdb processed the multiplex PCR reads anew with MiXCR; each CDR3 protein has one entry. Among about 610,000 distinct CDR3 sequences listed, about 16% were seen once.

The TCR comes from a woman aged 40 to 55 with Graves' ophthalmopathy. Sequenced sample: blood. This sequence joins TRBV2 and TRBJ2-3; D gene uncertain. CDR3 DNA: TGTGCCACTCGGTCTCTCCTGGAAGATACGCAGTATTTT. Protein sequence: CATRSLLEDTQYF.